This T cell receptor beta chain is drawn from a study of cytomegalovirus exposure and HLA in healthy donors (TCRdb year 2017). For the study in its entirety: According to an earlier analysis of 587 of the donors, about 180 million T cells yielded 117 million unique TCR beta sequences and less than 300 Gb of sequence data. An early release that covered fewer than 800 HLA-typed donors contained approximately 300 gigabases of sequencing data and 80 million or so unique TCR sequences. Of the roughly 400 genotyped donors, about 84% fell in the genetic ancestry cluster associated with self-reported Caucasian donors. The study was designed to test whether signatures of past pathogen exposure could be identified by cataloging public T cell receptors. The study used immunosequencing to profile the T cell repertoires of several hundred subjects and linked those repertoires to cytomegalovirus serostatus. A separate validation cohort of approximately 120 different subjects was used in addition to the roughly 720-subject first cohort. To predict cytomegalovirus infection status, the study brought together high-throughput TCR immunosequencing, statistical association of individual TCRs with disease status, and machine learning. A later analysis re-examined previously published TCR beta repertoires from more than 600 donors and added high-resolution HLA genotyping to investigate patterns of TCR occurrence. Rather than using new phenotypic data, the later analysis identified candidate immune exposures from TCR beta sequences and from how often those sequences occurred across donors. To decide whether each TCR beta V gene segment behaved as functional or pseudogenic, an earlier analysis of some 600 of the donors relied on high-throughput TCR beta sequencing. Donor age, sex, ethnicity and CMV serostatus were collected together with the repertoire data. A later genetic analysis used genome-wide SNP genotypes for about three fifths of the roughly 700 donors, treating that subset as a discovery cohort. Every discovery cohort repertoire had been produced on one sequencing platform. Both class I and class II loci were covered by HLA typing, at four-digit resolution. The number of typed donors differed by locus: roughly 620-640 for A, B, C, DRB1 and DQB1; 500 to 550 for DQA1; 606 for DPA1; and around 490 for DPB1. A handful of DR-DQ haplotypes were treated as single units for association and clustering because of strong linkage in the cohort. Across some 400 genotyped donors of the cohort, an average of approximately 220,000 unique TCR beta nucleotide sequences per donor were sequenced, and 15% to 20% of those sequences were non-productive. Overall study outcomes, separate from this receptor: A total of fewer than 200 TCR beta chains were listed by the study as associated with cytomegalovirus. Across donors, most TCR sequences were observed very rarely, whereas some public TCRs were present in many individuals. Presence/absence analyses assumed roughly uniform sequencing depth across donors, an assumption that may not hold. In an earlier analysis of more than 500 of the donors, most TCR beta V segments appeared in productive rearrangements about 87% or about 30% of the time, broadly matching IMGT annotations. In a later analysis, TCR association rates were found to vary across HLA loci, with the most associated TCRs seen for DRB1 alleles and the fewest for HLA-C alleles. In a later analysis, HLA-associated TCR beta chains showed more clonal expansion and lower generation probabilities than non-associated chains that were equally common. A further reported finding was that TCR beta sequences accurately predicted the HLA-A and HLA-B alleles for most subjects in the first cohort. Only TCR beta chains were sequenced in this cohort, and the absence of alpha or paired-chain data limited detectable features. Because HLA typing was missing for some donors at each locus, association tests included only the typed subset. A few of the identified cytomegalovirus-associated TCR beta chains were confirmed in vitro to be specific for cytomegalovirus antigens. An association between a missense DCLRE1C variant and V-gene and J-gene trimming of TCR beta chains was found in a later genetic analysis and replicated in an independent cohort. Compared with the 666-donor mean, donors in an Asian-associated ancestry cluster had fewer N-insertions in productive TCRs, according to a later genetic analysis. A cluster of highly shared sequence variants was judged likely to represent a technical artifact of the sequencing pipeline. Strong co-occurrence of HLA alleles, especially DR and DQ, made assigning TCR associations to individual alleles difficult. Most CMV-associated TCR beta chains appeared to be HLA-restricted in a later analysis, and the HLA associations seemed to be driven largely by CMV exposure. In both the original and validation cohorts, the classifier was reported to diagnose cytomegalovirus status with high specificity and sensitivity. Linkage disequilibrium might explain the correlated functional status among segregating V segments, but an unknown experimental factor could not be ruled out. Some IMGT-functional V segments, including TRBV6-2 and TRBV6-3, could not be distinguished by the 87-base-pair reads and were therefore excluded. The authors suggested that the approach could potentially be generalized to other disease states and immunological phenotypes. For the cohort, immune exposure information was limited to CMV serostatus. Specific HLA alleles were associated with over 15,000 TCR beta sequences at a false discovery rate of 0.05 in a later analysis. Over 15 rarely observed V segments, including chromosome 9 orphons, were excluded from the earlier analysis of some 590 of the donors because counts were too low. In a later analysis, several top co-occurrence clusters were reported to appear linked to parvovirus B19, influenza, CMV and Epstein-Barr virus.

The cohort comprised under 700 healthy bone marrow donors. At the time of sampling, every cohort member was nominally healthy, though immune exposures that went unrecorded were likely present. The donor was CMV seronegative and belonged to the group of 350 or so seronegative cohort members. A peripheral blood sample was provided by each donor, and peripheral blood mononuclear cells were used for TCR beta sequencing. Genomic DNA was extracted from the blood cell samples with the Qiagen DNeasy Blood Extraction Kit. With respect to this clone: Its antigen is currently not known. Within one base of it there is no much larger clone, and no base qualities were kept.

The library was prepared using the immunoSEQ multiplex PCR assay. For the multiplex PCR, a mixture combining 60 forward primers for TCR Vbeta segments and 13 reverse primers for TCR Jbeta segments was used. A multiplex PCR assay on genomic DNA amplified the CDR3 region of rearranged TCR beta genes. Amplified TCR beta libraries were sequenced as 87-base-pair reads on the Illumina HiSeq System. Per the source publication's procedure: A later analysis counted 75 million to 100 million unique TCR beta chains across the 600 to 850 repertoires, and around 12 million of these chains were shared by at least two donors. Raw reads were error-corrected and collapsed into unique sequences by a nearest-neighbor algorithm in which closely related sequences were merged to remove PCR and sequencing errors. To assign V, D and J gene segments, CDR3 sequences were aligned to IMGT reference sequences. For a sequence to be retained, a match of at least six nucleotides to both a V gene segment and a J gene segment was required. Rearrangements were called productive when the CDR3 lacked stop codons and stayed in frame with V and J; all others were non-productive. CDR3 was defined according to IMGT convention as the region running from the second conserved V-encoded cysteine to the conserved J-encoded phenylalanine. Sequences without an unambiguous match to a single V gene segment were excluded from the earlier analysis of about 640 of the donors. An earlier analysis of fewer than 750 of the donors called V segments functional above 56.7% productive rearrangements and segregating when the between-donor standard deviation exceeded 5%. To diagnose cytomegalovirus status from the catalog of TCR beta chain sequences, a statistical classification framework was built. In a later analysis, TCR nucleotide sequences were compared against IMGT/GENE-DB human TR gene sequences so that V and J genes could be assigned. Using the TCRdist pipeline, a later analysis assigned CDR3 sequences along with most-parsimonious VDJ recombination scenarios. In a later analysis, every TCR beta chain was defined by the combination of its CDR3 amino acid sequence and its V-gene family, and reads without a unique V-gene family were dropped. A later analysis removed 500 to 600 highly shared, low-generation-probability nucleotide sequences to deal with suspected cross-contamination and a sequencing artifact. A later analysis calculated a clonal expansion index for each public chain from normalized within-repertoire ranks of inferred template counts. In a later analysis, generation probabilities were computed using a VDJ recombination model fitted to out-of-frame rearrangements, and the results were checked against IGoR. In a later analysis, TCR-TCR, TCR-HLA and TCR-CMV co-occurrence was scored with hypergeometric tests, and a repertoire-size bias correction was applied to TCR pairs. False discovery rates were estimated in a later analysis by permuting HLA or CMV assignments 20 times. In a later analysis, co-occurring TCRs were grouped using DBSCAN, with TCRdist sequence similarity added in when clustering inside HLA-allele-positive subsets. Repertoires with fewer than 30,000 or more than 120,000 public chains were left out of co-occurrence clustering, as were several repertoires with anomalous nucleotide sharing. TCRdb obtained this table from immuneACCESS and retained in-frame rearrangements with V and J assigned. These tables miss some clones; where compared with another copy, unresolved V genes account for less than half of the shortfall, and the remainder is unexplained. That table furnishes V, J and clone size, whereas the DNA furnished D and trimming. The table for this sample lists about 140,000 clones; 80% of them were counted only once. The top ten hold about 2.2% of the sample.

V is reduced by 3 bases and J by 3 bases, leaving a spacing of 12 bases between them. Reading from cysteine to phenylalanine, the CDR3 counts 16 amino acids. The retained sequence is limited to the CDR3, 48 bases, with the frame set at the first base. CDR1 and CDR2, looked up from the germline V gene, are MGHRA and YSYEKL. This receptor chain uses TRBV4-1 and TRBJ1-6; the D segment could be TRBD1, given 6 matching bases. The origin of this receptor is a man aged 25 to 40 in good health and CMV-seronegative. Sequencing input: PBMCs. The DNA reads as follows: TGCGCCAGCAGCCACCCGGAAGGGGGCTATAATTCACCCCTCCACTTT. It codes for CASSHPEGGYNSPLHF.